This passage covers 18 T cell receptor beta chains from one sample sequenced in a study of human T cells and chemical hapten exposure. TCRdb analysed the RACE reads with MiXCR anew, one entry per CDR3 protein. The sample shows 270,000 or so distinct CDR3 sequences, over 7.5% of them seen only once. The time point was: pre-sensitization, week 0. This sample's treatment: therapeutic diphenylcyclopropenone sensitization with weekly scalp DPC. The sequencing here drew on whole blood, taken in connection with sensitization to the hapten diphenylcyclopropenone (DPC). Receptors were obtained from a man between 18 and 29 years old with alopecia areata. Some clones in this sample may be carry-over from other donors' samples.

This clonotype was observed at least ten times. The CDR3 DNA sequence: TGCAGCGTTGTTCAGGGGGCCCCCCAAGAGACCCAGTACTTC. Translation gives CSVVQGAPQETQYF. This chain uses TRBV29-1 with TRBJ2-5; 8 bases fit TRBD1. With V trimmed by 4 bases and J by 1 base, 5 bases remained unmatched. Germline V lookup: CDR1 SQVTM, CDR2 ANQGSEA. The CDR3 sequence is 14 residues long. The full variable domain, with the rest looked up from reference TRBV29-1 and TRBJ2-5, is SAVISQKPSRDICQRGTSLTIQCQVDSQVTMMFWYRQQPGQSLTLIATANQGSEATYESGFVIDKFPISRPNLTFSTLTVSNMSPEDSSIYLCSVVQGAPQETQYFGPGTRLLVL.

The J gene is TRBJ2-1, the V gene TRBV7-9, with 8 bases identical to TRBD1. Germline CDR1 is SEHNR and CDR2 is FQNEAQ (reference sequence). Trimming at V came to 5 bases and at J to 7 bases, leaving 10 bases not matched to a gene. The CDR3 loop spans 15 amino acids. CDR3 in DNA: TGTGCCAGCAGCCTCAGGGCAGGGGGCATAAATGAGCAGTTCTTC. It encodes CASSLRAGGINEQFF.

The chain uses TRBV20-1 and TRBJ1-1; 9 bases match TRBD1. The CDR3 is made up of 13 amino acids. V gave up 6 bases and J gave up 5 bases; unmatched junction bases: 7. The germline gives CDR1 DFQATT, CDR2 SNEGSKA (reference sequence). The CDR3 reads CSAEDRGETEAFF. The CDR3 coding sequence is TGCAGTGCGGAAGACAGGGGGGAGACTGAAGCTTTCTTT.

The chain carries TRBV6-5 and TRBJ2-1; 8 bases align to TRBD2. V was pared by 0 bases and J by 0 bases, with 4 bases of the junction left unmatched. The germline V gene has CDR1 MNHEY and CDR2 SVGAGI. This CDR3 contains 17 residues. In nucleotides, the CDR3 is TGTGCCAGCAGTTACTCGGGTAGCGGGGACTCCTACAATGAGCAGTTCTTC. It specifies CASSYSGSGDSYNEQFF.

The count of this clonotype is one. The CDR3 bases are TGTGCCAGCAGTCCCGGACGAGATAGGCAAGAGACCCAGTACTTC. Amino acids: CASSPGRDRQETQYF. The chain couples TRBV6-6 to TRBJ2-5; D is unclear. V lost 5 bases and J 2 bases, leaving 15 bases between the germline ends. There are 15 residues in the CDR3. Germline V gene sequence: CDR1 MNHNY, CDR2 SVGAGI (reference sequence).

This clonotype came up a few times. The rearrangement links TRBV4-3 to TRBJ2-3; D ambiguous. Germline V gene sequence: CDR1 LGHNA, CDR2 YSLEER. The CDR3 covers 15 residues. Trimming removed 2 bases from V and 0 bases from J, with 9 bases in between. In DNA form, the CDR3 reads TGCGCCAGCAGCCAATGGGGAACCAGCACAGATACGCAGTATTTT. Amino acids: CASSQWGTSTDTQYF.

This clonotype was counted at least ten times. The V gene is TRBV7-2, the J gene TRBJ1-5; TRBD1 is a possible D gene (5 bases). V was clipped by 3 bases and J by 1 base, with 10 bases between them. Germline lookup yields CDR1 SGHTA and CDR2 FQGNSA. This CDR3 contains 15 residues. CDR3 residues: CASSFGQGSNQPQHF. As DNA, the CDR3 is TGTGCCAGCAGCTTCGGTCAGGGAAGCAATCAGCCCCAGCATTTT.

This chain joins TRBV5-1 and TRBJ1-1; D not certain. The V gene lost 0 bases and the J gene lost 1 base, with 10 bases spanning the gap. Germline V gives CDR1 SGHRS, CDR2 YFSETQ. The length of the CDR3 is 15 residues. The CDR3 sequence is CASSLVPQENTEAFF. The DNA of the CDR3 is TGCGCCAGCAGCTTGGTCCCACAAGAGAACACTGAAGCTTTCTTT.

The gene calls are TRBV7-9 and TRBJ1-5; 9 bases match TRBD1. The germline V gene encodes CDR1 SEHNR and CDR2 FQNEAQ (reference sequence). This CDR3 spans 17 amino acids. Trimming took 0 bases from V and 7 from J; bases not matched to a gene: 10. Here the CDR3 reads CASSLAEGTGRDQPQHF. The CDR3 bases are TGTGCCAGCAGCTTAGCGGAAGGGACAGGGAGGGACCAGCCCCAGCATTTT.

This clonotype was observed a few times. The V call is TRBV5-6, the J call TRBJ2-5, with D uncertain. The CDR3 is 13 residues long. Trimming took off 1 base at V and 3 bases at J, with 7 bases between the two ends. From germline, CDR1 is SGHDT and CDR2 YYEEEE. CDR3 sequence: CASSLTLEETQYF. Here the CDR3 DNA reads TGTGCCAGCAGCTTGACACTCGAAGAGACCCAGTACTTC.

The genes are TRBV7-8 and TRBJ1-1; D is perhaps TRBD1 (5 bases). This CDR3 is built from 14 residues. Germline CDR1 SGHVS, CDR2 FQNEAQ. V dropped 4 bases and J dropped 3 bases, with 12 bases sitting between them. CDR3 protein: CASSSRVSDTEAFF. The CDR3 DNA follows: TGTGCCAGCAGCTCCAGGGTTTCCGACACTGAAGCTTTCTTT.

The rearrangement joins TRBV7-8 to TRBJ1-5; D is unclear. Trimming removed 3 bases from V and 2 bases from J, with 11 bases in between. CDR1 SGHVS and CDR2 FQNEAQ come from the germline V gene. CDR3 length: 15 residues. As DNA, the CDR3 is TGTGCCAGCAGCTTTGACGGAGTCGGCAATCAGCCCCAGCATTTT. Protein product: CASSFDGVGNQPQHF.

V is TRBV6-5 and J is TRBJ2-5; 9 nucleotides match TRBD1. V trimming: 4 bases; J trimming: 4 bases; junction bases outside the gene matches: 7. The CDR3 runs 15 residues. CDR1 MNHEY and CDR2 SVGAGI come from the germline V gene. CDR3 in amino acids: CASSSRDREGETQYF. CDR3 bases: TGTGCCAGCAGTTCCCGGGACAGGGAGGGAGAGACCCAGTACTTC.

This clonotype appeared a few times. The genes are TRBV11-2 and TRBJ2-7, with 7 bases lining up with TRBD1. This CDR3 comprises 13 residues. V lost 4 bases to trimming and J lost 6 bases; unmatched junction nucleotides: 6. Germline V gene lookup returns CDR1 SGHAT and CDR2 FQNNGV. CDR3 region: CASSSHRGREQYF. In DNA form, the CDR3 reads TGTGCCAGCAGCTCACACAGGGGTCGCGAGCAGTACTTC.

The chain recombines TRBV11-2 with TRBJ1-1; D is unclear. Trimming took 6 bases from V and 4 from J, leaving 12 bases between them. CDR1 SGHAT and CDR2 FQNNGV come from the germline V gene. The CDR3 sequence is 13 residues long. CDR3 in DNA: TGTGCCAGCAGGGGCCCGGGGTCCACTGAAGCTTTCTTT. Translating it yields CASRGPGSTEAFF.

CDR3 residues: CASSLVGGGEKLFF. The CDR3 DNA sequence: TGTGCCAGCAGCTTAGTGGGAGGAGGTGAAAAACTGTTTTTT. The chain has TRBV7-9 and TRBJ1-4; D unclear. The V gene's germline CDR1 is SEHNR and CDR2 FQNEAQ (reference sequence). This CDR3 spans 14 amino acids. V was clipped by 1 base and J by 7 bases, with 10 bases between them.

This clonotype was observed once. This chain uses TRBV29-1 with TRBJ1-1; D remains unclear. Deletions cut 5 bases from V and 0 bases from J, with 13 bases between. This CDR3 region has 14 residues. CDR1 is SQVTM, CDR2 ANQGSEA, per germline. The CDR3 is CSVSKEGLNTEAFF. CDR3 DNA sequence: TGCAGCGTTAGTAAAGAGGGATTGAACACTGAAGCTTTCTTT.

This clonotype was observed a handful of times. The rearrangement joins TRBV7-3 to TRBJ1-1; D is unresolved. This CDR3 region has 15 residues. Germline-derived CDR1 and CDR2 are SGHTA and FQGTGA. Trimming left V 1 base short and J 1 base short, with 10 bases between. The CDR3: CASSLRRRENTEAFF. CDR3 sequence (DNA): TGTGCCAGCAGCTTAAGGCGACGGGAGAACACTGAAGCTTTCTTT.